This paragraph covers one T cell receptor beta chain sequence. Its specificity is not known. A read error may be the cause here, since a much bigger clone is one base away. This CDR3 spans 16 amino acids. Trimming took 1 base from V and 0 from J; bases not matched to a gene: 4. Germline V CDR1 and CDR2: SGHTA, FQGNSA. TCRdb re-analysed the reads in MiXCR, keeping a single row per CDR3 protein. The table has about 350,000 distinct CDR3 sequences, about 32% seen once. These data come from a study of T cell repertoires in cytomegalovirus infection. Across the study: CMV epitopes in the study were HLA-C-restricted (recently identified) and HLA-B-restricted (well studied). Based on public TCR beta signatures, there were indications of CMV infection and of a matching HLA type. General study results and limits: CMV-specific TCR beta clonotypes restricted by HLA-C were the ones dominating the ex vivo response.

The receptor was isolated from a human donor in good health (CMV status not recorded). Some clones in this sample may be carry-over from other donors' samples. V is TRBV7-2 and J is TRBJ2-3; 7 bases match TRBD1. The specimen was cultured PBMCs, collected from culture after CMV antigen stimulation. CDR3 DNA sequence: TGTGCCAGCAGCTTAGTAGGCAGGGGGAGCACAGATACGCAGTATTTT. This translates into CASSLVGRGSTDTQYF.